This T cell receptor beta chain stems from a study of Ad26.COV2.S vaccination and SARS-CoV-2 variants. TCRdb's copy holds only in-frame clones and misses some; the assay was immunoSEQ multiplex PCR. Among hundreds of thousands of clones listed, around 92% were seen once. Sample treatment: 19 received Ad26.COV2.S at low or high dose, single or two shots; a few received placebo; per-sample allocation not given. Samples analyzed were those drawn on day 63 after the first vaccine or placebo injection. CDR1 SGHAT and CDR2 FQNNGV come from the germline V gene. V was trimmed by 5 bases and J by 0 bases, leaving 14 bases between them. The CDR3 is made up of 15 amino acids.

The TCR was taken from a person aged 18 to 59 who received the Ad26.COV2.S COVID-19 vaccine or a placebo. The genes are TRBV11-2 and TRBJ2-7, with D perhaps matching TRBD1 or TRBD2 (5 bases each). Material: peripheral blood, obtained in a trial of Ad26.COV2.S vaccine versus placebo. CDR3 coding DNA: TGTGCCAGCAGCCGATGGGACCGTCGCTCCTACGAGCAGTACTTC. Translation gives CASSRWDRRSYEQYF.